Following are 7 T cell receptor beta chains from one sample sequenced in a study of cytomegalovirus exposure and HLA in healthy donors. It was with 60 Vbeta and 13 Jbeta primers that the PCR ran. Repertoires were generated with immunoSEQ multiplex PCR, while TCRdb's copy carries only in-frame clones and drops some. The sample records about 160,000 clones, roughly 80% being singletons. The source material was PBMCs. The receptor source for this set is a woman in her forties or fifties in good health and CMV-seronegative.

This chain joins TRBV18 and TRBJ2-7, with unresolved D. V was trimmed by 2 bases and J by 6 bases, leaving 11 bases between them. Germline-derived CDR1 and CDR2 are KGHSH and LQKENI. This CDR3 is built from 13 residues. The CDR3 sequence is CASSPDVNIEQYF. CDR3 sequence (DNA): TGTGCCAGCTCACCAGATGTCAACATCGAGCAGTACTTC.

The J gene is TRBJ1-1, the V gene TRBV7-9, with D uncertain. Germline CDR1 reads SEHNR; CDR2 reads FQNEAQ (reference sequence). V lost 5 bases and J 3 bases, leaving 7 bases between the germline ends. The CDR3 has 12 residues. For the CDR3, the DNA is TGTGCCAGCAGCCTCGGTTACACTGAAGCTTTCTTT. Translation: CASSLGYTEAFF.

The chain joins TRBV27 to TRBJ1-1; D ambiguous. The germline V gene has CDR1 MNHEY and CDR2 SMNVEV (reference sequence). The length of the CDR3 is 13 residues. Trimming stripped 6 bases from V and 1 base from J, with 9 bases between. For the CDR3, the DNA is TGTGCCAGCAGGCTAGGATGGAACACTGAAGCTTTCTTT. This encodes CASRLGWNTEAFF.

A note on this clone: This same CDR3 is encoded by further DNA sequences in the sample. CDR3 DNA sequence: TGTGCCAGCAGCTTAGCGGGAAGGGGAAACACTGAAGCTTTCTTT. Translation: CASSLAGRGNTEAFF. The rearrangement joins TRBV7-8 to TRBJ1-1, with a tentative D call TRBD1 (5 bases). V was pared by 0 bases and J by 2 bases, with 10 bases between. Germline V lookup: CDR1 SGHVS, CDR2 FQNEAQ. The CDR3 runs to 15 residues.

This chain uses TRBV7-2 with TRBJ1-5, with TRBD1 matching over 8 bases. CDR1 is SGHTA and CDR2 is FQGNSA in the germline V gene. The CDR3 spans 14 residues. The J segment lost 6 bases and the V segment lost 3 bases, leaving 4 bases of the junction unmatched. DNA of the CDR3: TGTGCCAGCAGCTTTGGGACAGGAGGTCAGCCCCAGCATTTT. Its translation is CASSFGTGGQPQHF.

The CDR3 bases are TGTGCCTGGAAGGGACTAGCGGGAACCAATGAGCAGTTCTTC. Translating gives CAWKGLAGTNEQFF. The rearrangement links TRBV30 to TRBJ2-1; 13 bases match TRBD2. The germline V gene has CDR1 GTSNPN and CDR2 SVGIG (reference sequence). This CDR3 has 14 residues. The junction had 3 bases not matched to a gene; V was cut back by 4 bases and J by 6 bases.

The genes are TRBV11-3 and TRBJ2-4; 10 bases agree with TRBD1. The CDR3 contains 16 residues. CDR1 and CDR2 (germline): SGHNT, YENEEA. The V and J ends lost 5 bases and 1 base, in that order; junction bases with no gene match: 5. The CDR3 spells CASSGGQGPAKNIQYF. The CDR3 region has the DNA TGTGCCAGCAGCGGGGGACAGGGGCCCGCCAAAAACATTCAGTACTTC.